This T cell receptor (beta chain) derives from a study of cytotoxic CD8 clonotypes in ibrutinib-treated CLL. Study-wide context: Mean productive templates were approximately 230,000; mean productive rearrangements were roughly 90,000.

Cryopreserved PBMCs provided around 2.2 micrograms of genomic DNA for the TCR beta libraries. A 1 in 200,000 to 1 in 1 million T cell depth was the sequencing target. TCRdb's table, derived via immunoSEQ multiplex PCR, lists solely in-frame clones and lacks some. This table has around 250,000 clones, 70% appearing once. Study-wide results and limits: Public clonotypes, an uncommon group, contracted or remained stable on treatment.

The CDR3 contains 11 residues. Germline V gene data show CDR1 as SGDLS and CDR2 as YYNGEE. The germline V and J ends were trimmed by 7 bases and 4 bases, with 9 bases remaining between them. In regard to this clone: Its antigen is not known.

The specimen comprised PBMCs, sampled after 24 months of ibrutinib treatment. This receptor was taken from a human donor with chronic lymphocytic leukemia. The chain employs TRBV9 and TRBJ2-7; a possible D gene is TRBD1 (6 bases). The chain's CDR3 is CASGGHYEQYF. The CDR3, as DNA: TGTGCCAGCGGGGGACATTACGAGCAGTACTTC.